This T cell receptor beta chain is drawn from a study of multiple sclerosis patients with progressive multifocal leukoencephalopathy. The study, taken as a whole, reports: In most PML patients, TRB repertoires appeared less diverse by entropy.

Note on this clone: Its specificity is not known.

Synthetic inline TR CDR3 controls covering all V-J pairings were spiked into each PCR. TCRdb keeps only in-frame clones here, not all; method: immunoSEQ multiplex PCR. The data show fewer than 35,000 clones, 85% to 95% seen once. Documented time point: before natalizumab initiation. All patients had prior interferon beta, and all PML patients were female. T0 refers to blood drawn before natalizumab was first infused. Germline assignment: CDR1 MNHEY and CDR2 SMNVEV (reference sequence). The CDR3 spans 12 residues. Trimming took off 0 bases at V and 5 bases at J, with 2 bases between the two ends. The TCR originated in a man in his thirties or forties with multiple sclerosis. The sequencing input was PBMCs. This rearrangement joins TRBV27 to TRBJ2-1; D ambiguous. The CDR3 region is CASSLSDNEQFF. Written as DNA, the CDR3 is TGTGCCAGCAGTTTATCAGACAATGAGCAGTTCTTC.